This T cell receptor (beta chain) was observed in a study of cytomegalovirus exposure and HLA in healthy donors. Findings and limits, study-wide: In all likelihood, a cluster of highly shared sequence variants was a sequencing artifact. On later analysis, the bulk of CMV-associated TCR beta chains appeared to be HLA-restricted.

The CDR3 length is 15 residues. Germline V CDR1 and CDR2: MRHNA, SNTAGT. Trimming stripped 5 bases from V and 0 bases from J, with 11 bases between. Concerning this clone itself: Its antigen is undetermined.

PCR amplification relied on 60 Vbeta primers (plus 13 Jbeta primers). Only in-frame clones appear in the TCRdb table, and some are missing; sequencing was by immunoSEQ multiplex PCR. The repertoire holds 65,000 to 85,000 clones, with 77% as singletons. The receptor was derived from a man in his fifties or sixties in good health and CMV-seropositive. Sequencing was performed on PBMCs. The rearrangement uses TRBV6-4 and TRBJ2-1, with a weak D call TRBD2 (5 bases). The chain's CDR3 is CASSQGSSSYNEQFF. CDR3 DNA sequence: TGTGCCAGCAGTCAAGGGAGTAGCTCCTACAATGAGCAGTTCTTC.